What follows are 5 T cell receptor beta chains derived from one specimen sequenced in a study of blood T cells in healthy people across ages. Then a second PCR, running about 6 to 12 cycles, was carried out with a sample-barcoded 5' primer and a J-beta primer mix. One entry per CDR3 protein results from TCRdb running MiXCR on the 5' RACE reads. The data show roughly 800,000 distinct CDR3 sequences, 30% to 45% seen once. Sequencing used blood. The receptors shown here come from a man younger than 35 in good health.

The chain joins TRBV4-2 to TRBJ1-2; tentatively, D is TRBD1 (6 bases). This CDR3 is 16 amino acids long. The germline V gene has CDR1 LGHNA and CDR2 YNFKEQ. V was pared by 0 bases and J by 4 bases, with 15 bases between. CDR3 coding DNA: TGTGCCAGCAGCCAAGAAGCGCAGGGGTCTGTCTATGGCTACACCTTC. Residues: CASSQEAQGSVYGYTF.

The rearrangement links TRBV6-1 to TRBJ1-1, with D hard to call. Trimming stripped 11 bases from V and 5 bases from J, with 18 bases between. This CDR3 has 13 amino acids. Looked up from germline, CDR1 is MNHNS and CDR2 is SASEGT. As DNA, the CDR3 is TGTGCCTGCGCTCTGGGGTTCGGAACTGAAGCTTTCTTT. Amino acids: CACALGFGTEAFF.

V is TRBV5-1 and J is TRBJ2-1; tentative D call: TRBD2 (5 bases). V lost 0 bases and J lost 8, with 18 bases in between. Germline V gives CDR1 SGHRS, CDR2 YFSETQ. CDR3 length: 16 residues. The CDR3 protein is CASSLGERGVSDEQFF. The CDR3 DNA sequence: TGCGCCAGCAGCTTGGGGGAGCGTGGGGTCAGCGATGAGCAGTTCTTC.

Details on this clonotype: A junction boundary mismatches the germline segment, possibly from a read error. The DNA of the CDR3 is TGTGCCACCAGCAGAGGAGGACACCGCTCTGGGACCAACGTCCTGACTTTC. Translated: CATSRGGHRSGTNVLTF. The rearrangement uses TRBV15 and TRBJ2-6; D might be TRBD1 (5 bases). CDR1 is LNHNV and CDR2 is YYDKDF in the germline V gene (reference sequence). This CDR3 has 17 residues. The full variable domain, completed using reference TRBV15 and TRBJ2-6, is DAMVIQNPRYQVTQFGKPVTLSCSQTLNHNVMYWYQQKSSQAPKLLFHYYDKDFNNEADTPDNFQSRRPNTSFCFLDIRSPGLGDTAMYLCATSRGGHRSGTNVLTFGAGSRLTVL.

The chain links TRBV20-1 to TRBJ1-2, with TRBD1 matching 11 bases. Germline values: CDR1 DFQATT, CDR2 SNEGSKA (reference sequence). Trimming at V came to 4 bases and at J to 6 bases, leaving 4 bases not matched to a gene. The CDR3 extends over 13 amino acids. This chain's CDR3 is CSAKGQGGNGYTF. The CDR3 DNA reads TGCAGTGCTAAGGGACAGGGGGGGAATGGCTACACCTTC.